This T cell receptor beta chain was documented in a study of T cells in Graves' hyperthyroidism and ophthalmopathy. For the study at large: Initial diagnosis, before any treatment, was when peripheral blood was collected.

Graves' hyperthyroidism was deemed stable absent ophthalmopathy progression within 18 months. This clonotype showed up many times. The antigen is not known. V shed 5 bases, J shed 7 bases, and the junction held 12 bases outside the gene matches. The CDR3 contains 16 residues. The germline CDR1 and CDR2 sequences are SGHVS and FQNEAQ. Notes on the study in general: Ophthalmopathy stood apart from stable hyperthyroidism in a 13 V-J model. Researchers found most expanded thyroid clonotypes above 0.001 in blood as well.

What was amplified from RNA transcripts were TCR beta CDR3 regions. Using the HTBI primer set, a first-round RT-PCR was run on the TCR CDR3. MiXCR was run by TCRdb on the multiplex PCR reads, yielding one entry per CDR3 protein. The top ten clones hold 25% to 30% of a sample with roughly 180,000 distinct CDR3 sequences, approximately 15% of them seen once. The chain links TRBV7-8 to TRBJ2-3; 10 bases match TRBD1. The sample consisted of blood. The sequence derives from a woman aged 45 to 65 with Graves' hyperthyroidism. In DNA, the CDR3 is TGTGCCAGCAGCCCCGGGGCGGGACAGGGGTCGTATACGCAGTATTTT. Translation gives CASSPGAGQGSYTQYF.